This is a list of T cell receptor beta chains from one sample in a study of blood T cell repertoires in COVID-19. TCRdb's table, derived via immunoSEQ multiplex PCR, lists solely in-frame clones and lacks some. Counted here are roughly 100,000 clones, nearly 90% occurring once; the ten biggest clones make up 3% to 3.5%. Sequencing input: peripheral blood. These receptors all come from a man aged 50-60 years in a cohort sampled during active COVID-19. CDR3s include the opening cysteine and the closing phenylalanine or tryptophan. A D gene is named only where the DNA matches it firmly. Expanded clones get a size class; other rows say once, few or many, or leave the size out.

V	D	length	J	size	CDR3	DNA
TRBV7-3	NA	15	TRBJ2-3	NA	CASSIPGPSVGVQYF	TGTGCCAGCAGCATCCCCGGGCCTAGCGTGGGCGTGCAGTATTTT
TRBV28	NA	14	TRBJ1-2	once	CASRPGSRTYGYTF	TGTGCCAGCAGGCCGGGATCTAGGACCTATGGCTACACCTTC
TRBV28	NA	14	TRBJ1-2	once	CASSFSSLGWGYTF	TGTGCCAGCAGTTTCTCGTCTCTCGGGTGGGGCTACACCTTC
TRBV6-5	NA	14	TRBJ2-1	NA	CASSYSDSLNEQFF	TGTGCCAGCAGTTACTCGGATAGCCTCAATGAGCAGTTCTTC
TRBV28	TRBD1	14	TRBJ2-5	NA	CASSLDRVGETQYF	TGTGCCAGCAGCCTGGACAGGGTAGGGGAGACCCAGTACTTC
TRBV6-5	NA	15	TRBJ2-6	NA	CASSLLLSGANVLTF	TGTGCCAGCAGTCTACTCCTCTCTGGGGCCAACGTCCTGACTTTC
TRBV11-1	NA	15	TRBJ1-1	NA	CASSLGPRGNTEAFF	TGTGCCAGCAGCTTGGGCCCAAGGGGGAACACTGAAGCTTTCTTT
TRBV5-1	TRBD1	15	TRBJ2-1	NA	CASSLEGASYNEQFF	TGCGCCAGCAGCTTGGAGGGGGCCTCATACAATGAGCAGTTCTTC
TRBV6-5	NA	14	TRBJ1-1	NA	CASSFLRENTEAFF	TGTGCCAGCAGCTTTTTGAGGGAGAACACTGAAGCTTTCTTT
TRBV4-2	TRBD1	18	TRBJ1-2	NA	CASSQDLGTGGAGYGYTF	TGTGCCAGCAGCCAAGATCTTGGGACAGGGGGCGCCGGGTATGGCTACACCTTC
TRBV6-5	NA	14	TRBJ2-5	NA	CASRGGPLREAQYF	TGTGCCAGCCGCGGGGGCCCCCTCCGGGAGGCCCAGTACTTC
TRBV27	TRBD2	17	TRBJ2-7	NA	CASSLSAFGTIHYEQYF	TGTGCCAGCAGTTTATCGGCGTTTGGGACTATACACTACGAGCAGTACTTC
TRBV7-9	TRBD2	19	TRBJ2-5	NA	CASSPLGLAGSGGQETQYF	TGTGCCAGCAGCCCACTCGGACTAGCGGGCAGCGGGGGCCAAGAGACCCAGTACTTC
TRBV3-1/TRBV3-2	TRBD2	14	TRBJ2-5	NA	CASSQGRTSGARYF	TGTGCCAGCAGCCAGGGGAGGACTAGCGGGGCCCGGTACTTC
TRBV19	NA	14	TRBJ2-1	NA	CASSTRLGLSEQFF	TGTGCCAGTAGTACTCGACTAGGATTATCTGAGCAGTTCTTC
TRBV6-6	NA	14	TRBJ1-2	NA	CASSYSPGIYGYTF	TGTGCCAGCAGTTACTCCCCCGGGATCTATGGCTACACCTTC
TRBV3-1/TRBV3-2	NA	13	TRBJ1-6	NA	CASSQGEVSPLHF	TGTGCCAGCAGCCAAGGTGAGGTTTCACCCCTCCACTTT
TRBV4-2	TRBD1	14	TRBJ1-6	few	CASSQDPGGSPLHF	TGTGCCAGCAGCCAAGATCCAGGGGGGTCACCCCTCCACTTT
TRBV7-9	TRBD1	15	TRBJ1-5	few	CASSLTGESNQPQHF	TGTGCCAGCAGCTTAACAGGGGAGAGCAATCAGCCCCAGCATTTT
TRBV5-4	NA	14	TRBJ1-2	NA	CASSLDGGLGGYTF	TGTGCCAGCAGCTTGGACGGAGGCCTCGGGGGCTACACCTTC
TRBV19	TRBD2	19	TRBJ2-5	once	CASSISPRASGGGWETQYF	TGTGCCAGTAGTATCTCCCCTCGCGCTAGCGGGGGTGGGTGGGAGACCCAGTACTTC
TRBV7-7	TRBD2	20	TRBJ2-2	NA	CASSLAVSGTSRLRTGELFF	TGTGCTAGCAGCTTAGCCGTTTCCGGGACTAGTCGACTTCGGACCGGGGAGCTGTTTTTT
TRBV5-1	TRBD2	15	TRBJ2-1	NA	CASSNLAGGLNEQFF	TGCGCCAGCAGCAACTTAGCGGGGGGGCTGAATGAGCAGTTCTTC
TRBV5-6	NA	13	TRBJ1-1	NA	CASSPRGSNGAFF	TGTGCCAGCAGCCCCCGTGGGAGTAACGGAGCTTTCTTT
TRBV6-5	NA	15	TRBJ1-2	NA	CASSTGGTHNYGYTF	TGTGCCAGCAGCACGGGGGGAACACACAACTATGGCTACACCTTC
TRBV9	NA	15	TRBJ1-1	NA	CASSSTDRQNTEAFF	TGTGCCAGCAGCTCCACAGACAGACAGAACACTGAAGCTTTCTTT
TRBV7-9	TRBD1	14	TRBJ1-2	NA	CASSLVGTVYGYTF	TGTGCCAGCAGCTTAGTTGGGACAGTCTATGGCTACACCTTC
TRBV7-2	TRBD2	14	TRBJ2-7	NA	CASSLSSGGLEQYF	TGTGCCAGCAGCTTAAGTAGCGGGGGGTTAGAGCAGTACTTC
TRBV21-1	NA	18	TRBJ1-5	NA	CASSKGEGGRKFNQPQHF	TGTGCCAGCAGCAAAGGGGAGGGCGGACGAAAATTTAATCAGCCCCAGCATTTT
TRBV15	TRBD1	17	TRBJ2-5	NA	CATSMKSGGRGKETQYF	TGTGCCACCAGCATGAAATCAGGGGGCCGGGGGAAAGAGACCCAGTACTTC
TRBV2	NA	14	TRBJ1-5	NA	CASSRNRDAQPQHF	TGTGCCAGCAGTCGAAACAGGGACGCTCAGCCCCAGCATTTT
TRBV28	NA	12	TRBJ2-7	NA	CASSSRGHEQYF	TGTGCCAGCAGTTCCCGTGGCCACGAGCAGTACTTC
TRBV5-1	NA	14	TRBJ2-2	NA	CASSSDSYTGELFF	TGCGCCAGCAGCTCGGACTCCTACACCGGGGAGCTGTTTTTT
TRBV7-9	NA	12	TRBJ1-5	few	CASSLGAQPQHF	TGTGCCAGCAGCTTGGGGGCTCAGCCCCAGCATTTT
TRBV18	TRBD1	14	TRBJ1-5	NA	CASSQDRAGQPQHF	TGTGCCAGCTCCCAAGACAGGGCCGGGCAGCCCCAGCATTTT
TRBV28	TRBD1	17	TRBJ1-3	NA	CASSSRPLSQGRNTIYF	TGTGCCAGCAGTTCCAGACCCCTTTCACAGGGGCGAAACACCATATATTTT
TRBV18	TRBD1	14	TRBJ1-5	NA	CASSAQDRRQPQHF	TGTGCCAGCTCAGCACAGGACAGGCGTCAGCCCCAGCATTTT